This T cell receptor (beta chain) appears in the sequencing data of a study of CD8 T cells in ankylosing spondylitis. TCRdb used MiXCR to reprocess the 5' RACE reads, holding one entry per CDR3 protein. The table lists 300,000 to 350,000 distinct CDR3 sequences, less than 25% of them singletons. V lost 8 bases to trimming and J lost 4 bases, with 15 bases between them. CDR3 length equals 14 residues. The germline V gene encodes CDR1 MNHEY and CDR2 SVGEGT. There are a few counts of this clonotype. This rearrangement joins TRBV6-2 or TRBV6-3 to TRBJ2-1; TRBD2 might be the D (6 bases). Source material: blood, either unsorted or a sorted T cell fraction (not recorded which). This TCR was recovered from a female donor with ankylosing spondylitis or in good health (not recorded which). The CDR3 spells CASGRLGLYNEQFF. CDR3 in DNA: TGTGCCAGCGGTAGACTAGGGCTTTACAATGAGCAGTTCTTC.